The entry below gives a single T cell receptor beta chain sequence along with its context. Its target is not known. The CDR3 covers 12 residues. Germline V gene lookup returns CDR1 SGHTA and CDR2 FQGNSA. The V end was cut by 3 bases, the J end by 6 bases, with 8 bases between. This entry comes from a study of early stage breast cancer tumors. Study-level information: Each sample averaged around 9.2-fold read coverage. Findings and limits, study-wide: Enriched TCRB sequences shared across patients were mostly commonly generated sequences. Unsorted bulk genomic DNA sequencing lacked pairing and functional marker data.

Profiled with immunoSEQ multiplex PCR; TCRdb holds only in-frame clones, not every one. The sample lists some 6,300 clones; 73% were seen once. V and J are TRBV7-2 and TRBJ1-1, with D possibly matching TRBD1 (5 bases). The clonotype originates from a person aged 40 to 50 with breast cancer. Specimen: normal breast tissue next to the tumor. CDR3 sequence (DNA): TGTGCCAGCAGCTTCGGGGGACCTGAAGCTTTCTTT. Translation: CASSFGGPEAFF. Full variable domain (remainder filled in from reference TRBV7-2 and TRBJ1-1): GAGVSQSPSNKVTEKGKDVELRCDPISGHTALYWYRQSLGQGLEFLIYFQGNSAPDKSGLPSDRFSAERTGGSVSTLTIQRTQQEDSAVYLCASSFGGPEAFFGQGTRLTVV.